The rows below give T cell receptor beta chains drawn from one sample of a study of identifying expanded T cells in peripheral blood. TCRdb's copy holds only in-frame clones and misses some; the assay was immunoSEQ multiplex PCR. Of approximately 90,000 clones listed, 70% to 90% are singletons. Sample: blood. These receptors were obtained from a person between 18 and 69 years old in good health. Both conserved end residues are part of each CDR3.

TRBV27	13	TRBJ2-7	CASSSLDTYEQYF
TRBV18	15	TRBJ1-1	CASSPPAFMNTEAFF
TRBV30	16	TRBJ2-3	CASRLGAGGPQDTQYF
TRBV4-1	16	TRBJ1-2	CASSQVKRGLGYGYTF
TRBV7-9	15	TRBJ2-7	CASSLGRYPAYEQYF
TRBV11-2	14	TRBJ1-2	CASSPRTRTVGYTF
TRBV19	14	TRBJ1-2	CASRPQGRDYGYTF
TRBV15	15	TRBJ2-3	CATSRAAGVTDTQYF
TRBV5-4	14	TRBJ2-5	CASSFRTSEETQYF
TRBV5-4	14	TRBJ2-3	CASSYGTATDTQYF
TRBV5-6	13	TRBJ1-2	CASSLGQSYGYTF
TRBV13	16	TRBJ1-1	CASSLGFEDMNTEAFF
TRBV7-2	16	TRBJ1-2	CASSSPSRFKGYGYTF
TRBV7-9	13	TRBJ2-5	CASSYRSGETQYF
TRBV27	15	TRBJ2-7	CASSKITGFPDEQYF
TRBV5-4	15	TRBJ1-2	CASSLSLDTGAGYTF
TRBV7-6	14	TRBJ2-3	CASSSSGVLDTQYF